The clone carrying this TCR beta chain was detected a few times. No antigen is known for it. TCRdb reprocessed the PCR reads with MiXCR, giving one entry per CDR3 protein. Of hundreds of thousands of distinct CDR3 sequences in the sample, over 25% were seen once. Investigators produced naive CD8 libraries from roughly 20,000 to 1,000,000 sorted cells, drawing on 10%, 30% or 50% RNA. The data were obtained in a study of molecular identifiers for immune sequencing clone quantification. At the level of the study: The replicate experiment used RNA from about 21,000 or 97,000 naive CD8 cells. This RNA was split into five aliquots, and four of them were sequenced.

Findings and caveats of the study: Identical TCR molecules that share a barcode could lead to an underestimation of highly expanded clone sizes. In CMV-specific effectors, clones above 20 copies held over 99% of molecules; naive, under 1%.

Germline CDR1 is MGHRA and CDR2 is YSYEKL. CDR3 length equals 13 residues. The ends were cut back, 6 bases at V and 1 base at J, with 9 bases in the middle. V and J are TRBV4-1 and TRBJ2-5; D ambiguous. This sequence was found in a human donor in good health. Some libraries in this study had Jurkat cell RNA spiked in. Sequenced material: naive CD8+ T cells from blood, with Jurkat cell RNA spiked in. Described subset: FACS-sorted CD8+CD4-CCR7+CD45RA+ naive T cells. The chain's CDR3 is CASSSPSQETQYF. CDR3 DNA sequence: TGCGCCAGCAGTTCACCTTCCCAAGAGACCCAGTACTTC.